Described below is a single T cell receptor beta chain sequence and its context. Its cognate antigen has yet to be identified. Per-base quality was not reported, and no clone a single base away is much larger than it. Library creation used 5' RACE. Two rounds of PCR with Phusion High-Fidelity polymerase amplified TCRbeta, with sample-specific barcodes added in the primers. Template-switch cDNA synthesis with SMARTScribe reverse transcriptase and a TRBC-specific primer was used to generate TCRbeta libraries. The barcoded samples were pooled and then prepared using the NEBNext Ultra DNA Library Prep Kit for Illumina. The libraries were sequenced on an Illumina MiSeq using the MiSeq reagent kit v2, 300 cycles. In the paper's pipeline: Jemultiplexer was used to demultiplex reads by barcode, and MiTCR with default parameters handled the alignment. Non-functional sequences were filtered out with VDJtools, and clonotypes were defined by amino acid sequence, with frequencies based on assigned sequence reads. In the clonal space homeostasis analysis, clonotypes were grouped by frequency into over-represented (0.05-1), large, medium and small bins. TCRdb applied fastp at Q25 and MiXCR to the public reads, then kept only in-frame beta chains. CDR3 protein duplicates are merged, each entry listing the most common genes and DNA. Clone size and V and J calls follow TCRdb, not the original study. This sample has around 1,600 distinct CDR3 sequences in its table, and 60% to 70% of those were observed once. Clones ranked in the top ten supply about 48% of the sample.

Inclusive of the bounding cysteine and phenylalanine, the CDR3 is 14 residues long. Only the CDR3 part of the read is kept: 42 bases, read in frame from the first base. For CDR1 and CDR2, the germline V gene (reference sequence) lists LNHNV and YYDKDF. This sample is part of a study of MAIT cells during Salmonella Paratyphi A infection (dated by TCRdb to the late 2010s). About the full investigation: Adult volunteers aged 18 to 60 swallowed one dose of 1-5x10^3 CFU of S. Paratyphi A strain NVGH308. Ciprofloxacin 500 mg twice daily for 14 days, starting at diagnosis, was given to diagnosed volunteers. Beyond this particular receptor, the publication reports: Space occupied by over-represented MAIT clonotypes fell significantly from baseline to mid-infection (approximately 0.17 to 0.10), with no significant post-infection difference. Although the availability of volunteer samples limited sample sizes, the sizes were judged adequate for detecting differences between groups. Diagnosed volunteers showed more expansion or contraction among top five MAIT clonotypes than healthy controls (around 0.52 versus 0.13), suggesting infection-driven repertoire reshaping. MAIT TRBV usage was oligoclonal with a preference for TRBV20 and TRBV6, and infection appeared not to change this usage.

The time point label, read with the paper, signifies: after infection, following antibiotic treatment. MAIT cells, defined as Valpha7.2+ CD161+ T cells, were identified and sorted by flow cytometry. In roughly six volunteers who developed enteric fever after controlled oral challenge with live Salmonella Paratyphi A, circulating MAIT cell TCRbeta repertoires were profiled over time. Every diagnosed volunteer provided MAIT cell samples at pre-infection, mid-infection and post-infection timepoints. Enteric fever was diagnosed on the basis of Paratyphi A bacteremia and/or persistent fever above 38 degrees C lasting more than 12 hours. Diagnosis of infection in challenged volunteers occurred between day 4 and day 7 after challenge. For RNA extraction, between about 4,500 and 10,000 MAIT cells per sample were sorted directly into RNAqueous-Micro lysis buffer. Lymphoprep gradient centrifugation was used to isolate peripheral blood mononuclear cells from blood samples and leukocyte cones. A BD FACSAria Fusion or BD FACSAria III sorter was used for cell sorting.

This receptor was identified in a person between 18 and 75 years old who was deliberately infected with Salmonella Paratyphi A in a paratyphoid fever challenge study. Recombination connected TRBV15 to TRBJ2-1; the D gene cannot be resolved reliably. Sequenced here: MAIT cells from blood, sampled at the last sampling point of the challenge study. The CDR3 loop reads CETSRDSESHEQFF. The nucleotide sequence reads TGTGAAACAAGCAGAGATTCTGAATCCCATGAGCAGTTCTTC.